These 10 T cell receptor beta chains came from one sample sequenced in a study of blood T cell repertoires in COVID-19. This table comes from immunoSEQ multiplex PCR, and its TCRdb copy is limited to in-frame clones, with some not included. The sample yields about 130,000 clones, around four fifths seen once. Input material: peripheral blood. These receptors all come from a man aged 55 to 69 with acute or convalescent COVID-19.

The J gene is TRBJ2-1, the V gene TRBV21-1; the D call in the table, TRBD2, was not verified against the DNA. TRBV21-1 is labeled a pseudogene. This CDR3 contains 16 residues. The CDR3 protein is CASPSTGGSSYNEQFF. For the CDR3, the DNA is TGTGCCAGCCCATCAACGGGGGGCAGCTCCTACAATGAGCAGTTCTTC.

V is TRBV7-8 and J is TRBJ2-7; 11 nucleotides line up with TRBD1. Germline lookup yields CDR1 SGHVS and CDR2 FQNEAQ. This CDR3 is built from 14 residues. J gave up 4 bases and V 6 bases, and 5 bases lay outside the gene matches. Here the CDR3 reads CASRGQGVNYEQYF. In nucleotides, the CDR3 is TGTGCCAGCAGGGGACAGGGGGTCAATTACGAGCAGTACTTC.

The chain recombines TRBV27 with TRBJ1-1, with 8 bases fitting TRBD1. This CDR3 is 16 amino acids long. Trimming removed 5 bases from V and 0 bases from J; junction bases left unmatched: 8. CDR1 and CDR2 from the germline V gene are MNHEY and SMNVEV (reference sequence). The CDR3 DNA follows: TGTGCCAGCAGTATACAGGGGGGGAAGGTGAACACTGAAGCTTTCTTT. This translates into CASSIQGGKVNTEAFF.

V and J are TRBV27 and TRBJ2-2, with TRBD2 identical over 8 bases. The CDR3 is 17 amino acids. With 4 bases clipped from V and 3 bases from J, the junction kept 10 bases outside the gene matches. CDR1 MNHEY and CDR2 SMNVEV come from the germline V gene (reference sequence). The CDR3 spells CASSSAGALGDTGELFF. DNA of the CDR3: TGTGCCAGCAGTTCAGCGGGAGCGCTCGGGGACACCGGGGAGCTGTTTTTT.

This sequence joins TRBV4-1 and TRBJ2-3; 8 nucleotides align to TRBD2. J lost 2 bases, V lost 2 bases, and 6 bases had no gene match. The CDR3 loop spans 16 amino acids. The germline CDR1 and CDR2 sequences are MGHRA and YSYEKL. In DNA form, the CDR3 reads TGCGCCAGCAGCCAACGGGGGGGCGGGTTCACAGATACGCAGTATTTT. Residues: CASSQRGGGFTDTQYF.

Only one count was recorded for this clone. The V gene is TRBV24-1, the J gene TRBJ1-5; TRBD1 might be the D (5 bases). Deletions cut 6 bases from V and 4 bases from J, with 12 bases between. The germline V gene encodes CDR1 KGHDR and CDR2 SFDVKD. The CDR3 is 14 amino acids. CDR3 nucleotides: TGTGCCACCAGTACGGCAGGGAATAATCAGCCCCAGCATTTT. Translating gives CATSTAGNNQPQHF.

At least ten counts were recorded for this clone. The chain couples TRBV6-5 to TRBJ1-4; D remains unclear. This CDR3 contains 14 residues. With 8 bases removed from V and 7 bases from J, the gap between germline ends came to 17 bases. In germline, CDR1 is MNHEY, CDR2 SVGAGI. The CDR3 DNA follows: TGTGCCAGCGACGGTTCGCAACGGGGTGAAAAACTGTTTTTT. Its translation: CASDGSQRGEKLFF.

The V gene is TRBV29-1, the J gene TRBJ2-1; TRBD2 aligns across 8 bases. Trimming at V came to 4 bases and at J to 2 bases, leaving 4 bases not matched to a gene. There are 14 residues in the CDR3. The V gene's germline CDR1 is SQVTM and CDR2 ANQGSEA. The CDR3, as DNA: TGCAGCGTTGCCGGGAGGGGAACCTACAATGAGCAGTTCTTC. Protein: CSVAGRGTYNEQFF.

The chain joins TRBV6-5 to TRBJ1-1; unclear D gene. The germline gives CDR1 MNHEY, CDR2 SVGAGI. Trimming removed 9 bases at V and 3 bases at J, with 20 bases between. This CDR3 is built from 15 residues. For the CDR3, the DNA is TGTGCCAGTTTAGACGGACTACCCAGGTACACTGAAGCTTTCTTT. Its protein is CASLDGLPRYTEAFF.

The genes are TRBV5-4 and TRBJ2-6, with TRBD1 matching 11 bases. There are 18 residues in the CDR3. Germline V gene lookup returns CDR1 SGHNT and CDR2 YYREEE (reference sequence). Trimming removed 0 bases from V and 0 bases from J; junction bases left unmatched: 2. CDR3 in DNA: TGTGCCAGCAGCTTGGGGACAGGGGGCTACTCTGGGGCCAACGTCCTGACTTTC. This translates into CASSLGTGGYSGANVLTF.